This T cell receptor (beta chain) was sequenced in a study of T cell changes during pregnancy in multiple sclerosis. The assay was immunoSEQ multiplex PCR, and TCRdb's table has in-frame clones only and misses some. The profile shows approximately 61,000 clones, approximately 85% of them singletons. Germline CDR1 and CDR2: SQVTM and ANQGSEA. After removal of 2 bases from V and 9 bases from J, the junction contained 5 bases not matched to a gene. The CDR3 extends over 13 amino acids. The TCR originated in a female donor with multiple sclerosis, enrolled in a pregnancy study. The source was peripheral blood, collected in the first trimester of pregnancy. The chain recombines TRBV29-1 with TRBJ2-1, with 9 bases that match TRBD1. The CDR3 sequence is CSVETGTGTEQFF. CDR3 DNA: TGCAGCGTTGAAACCGGGACAGGGACTGAGCAGTTCTTC.